The table lists the clone carrying this T cell receptor beta chain with a few counts. Its target is not known. These data are taken from a study of beta chain features in type 1 diabetes. Study conclusions and caveats: In every one of the four CD4+ subsets, TCRB CDR3s were moderately but significantly shorter in Type 1 diabetes patients.

The sequenced template was cDNA made from the entire isolated RNA. Using immunoSEQ multiplex PCR, the repertoire was profiled, and TCRdb retains in-frame clones only, with some absent. In the table there are roughly 150,000 clones, approximately 8% of which are singletons. In germline, CDR1 is SGHVS, CDR2 FQNEAQ. Trimming took off 4 bases at V and 6 bases at J, with 13 bases between the two ends. The CDR3 has 13 residues. Sequencing was performed on central memory CD4+ T cells from blood. The chain couples TRBV7-8 to TRBJ2-7; D gene uncertain. The TCR sequence derives from a man younger than 35 with type 1 diabetes. The DNA of the CDR3 is TGTGCCAGCAGCTCCTCACCCTCTAGCGAGCAGTACTTC. This gives the protein CASSSSPSSEQYF.